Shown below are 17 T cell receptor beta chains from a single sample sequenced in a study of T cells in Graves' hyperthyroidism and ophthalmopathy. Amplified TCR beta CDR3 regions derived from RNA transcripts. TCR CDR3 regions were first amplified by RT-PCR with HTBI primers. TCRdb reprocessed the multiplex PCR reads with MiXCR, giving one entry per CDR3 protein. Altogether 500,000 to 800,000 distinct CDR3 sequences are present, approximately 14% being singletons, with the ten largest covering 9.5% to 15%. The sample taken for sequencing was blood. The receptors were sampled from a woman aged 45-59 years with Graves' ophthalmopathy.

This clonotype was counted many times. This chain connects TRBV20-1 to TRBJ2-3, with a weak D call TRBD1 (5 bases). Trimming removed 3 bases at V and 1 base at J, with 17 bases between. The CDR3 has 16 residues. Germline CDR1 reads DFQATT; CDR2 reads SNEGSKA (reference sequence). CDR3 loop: CSARGQLLGRTDTQYF. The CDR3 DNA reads TGCAGTGCTAGGGGTCAGCTTTTGGGGCGCACAGATACGCAGTATTTT.

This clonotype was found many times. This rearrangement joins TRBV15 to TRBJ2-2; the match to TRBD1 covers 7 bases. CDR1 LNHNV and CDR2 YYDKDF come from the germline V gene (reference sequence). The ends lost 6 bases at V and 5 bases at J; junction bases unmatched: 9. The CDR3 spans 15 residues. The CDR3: CATSNSRGSTGELFF. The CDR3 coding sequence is TGTGCCACCAGTAATAGCAGGGGGAGTACCGGGGAGCTGTTTTTT.

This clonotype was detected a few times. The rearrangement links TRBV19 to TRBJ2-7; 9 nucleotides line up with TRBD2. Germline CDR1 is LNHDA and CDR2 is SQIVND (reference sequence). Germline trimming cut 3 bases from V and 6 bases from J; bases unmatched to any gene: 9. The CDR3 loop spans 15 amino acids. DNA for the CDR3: TGTGCCAGTAGTATGAGGCGGGAGGGCCCGGTCGAGCAGTACTTC. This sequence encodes CASSMRREGPVEQYF.

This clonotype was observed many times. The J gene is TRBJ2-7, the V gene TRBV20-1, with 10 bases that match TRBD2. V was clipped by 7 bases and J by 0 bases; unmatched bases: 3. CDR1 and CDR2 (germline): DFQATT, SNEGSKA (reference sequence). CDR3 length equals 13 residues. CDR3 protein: CSVIAGGSYEQYF. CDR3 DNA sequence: TGCAGTGTAATAGCGGGAGGCTCCTACGAGCAGTACTTC.

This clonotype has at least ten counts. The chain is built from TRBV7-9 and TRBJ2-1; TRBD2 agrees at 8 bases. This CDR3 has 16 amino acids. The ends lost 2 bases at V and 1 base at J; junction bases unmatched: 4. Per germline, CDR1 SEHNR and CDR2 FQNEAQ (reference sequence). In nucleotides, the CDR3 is TGTGCCAGCAGCTTACAAGCTAGCGGGTCCTACAATGAGCAGTTCTTC. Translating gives CASSLQASGSYNEQFF.

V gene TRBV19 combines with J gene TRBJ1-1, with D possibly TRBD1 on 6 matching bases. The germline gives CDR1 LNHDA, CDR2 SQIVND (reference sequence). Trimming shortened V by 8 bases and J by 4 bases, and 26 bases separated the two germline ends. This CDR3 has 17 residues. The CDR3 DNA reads TGTGCCAGTGGGGCCGTTGTCCGGCCGGGGGCGCGCACTGAAGCTTTCTTT. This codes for CASGAVVRPGARTEAFF.

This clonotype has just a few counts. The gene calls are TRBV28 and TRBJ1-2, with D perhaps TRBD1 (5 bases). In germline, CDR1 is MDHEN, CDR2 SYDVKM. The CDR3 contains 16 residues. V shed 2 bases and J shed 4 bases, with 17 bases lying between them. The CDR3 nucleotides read TGTGCCAGCAGTTTAACGTCGAGGGGTCGCGGCTATGGCTACACCTTC. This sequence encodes CASSLTSRGRGYGYTF.

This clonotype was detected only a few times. The CDR3, as DNA: TGTGCCAGCAGTTACCCGACTAGCGGGAGGAGGTCTTCAGGGAGGCAGTTCTTC. This codes for CASSYPTSGRRSSGRQFF. J is TRBJ2-1 and V is TRBV6-2 or TRBV6-3; 13 nucleotides line up with TRBD2. CDR3 size: 18 residues. Germline loops: CDR1 MNHEY, CDR2 SVGEGT. Trimming removed 2 bases from V and 12 bases from J; junction bases left unmatched: 16.

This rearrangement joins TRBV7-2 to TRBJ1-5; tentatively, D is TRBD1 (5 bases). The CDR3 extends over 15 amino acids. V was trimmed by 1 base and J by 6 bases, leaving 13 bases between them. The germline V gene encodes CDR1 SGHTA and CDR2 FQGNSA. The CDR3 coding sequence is TGTGCCAGCAGCTTAGTGGCAGGGTCACGTCAGCCCCAGCATTTT. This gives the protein CASSLVAGSRQPQHF. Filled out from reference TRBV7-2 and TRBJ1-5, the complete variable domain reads GAGVSQSPSNKVTEKGKDVELRCDPISGHTALYWYRQSLGQGLEFLIYFQGNSAPDKSGLPSDRFSAERTGGSVSTLTIQRTQQEDSAVYLCASSLVAGSRQPQHFGDGTRLSIL.

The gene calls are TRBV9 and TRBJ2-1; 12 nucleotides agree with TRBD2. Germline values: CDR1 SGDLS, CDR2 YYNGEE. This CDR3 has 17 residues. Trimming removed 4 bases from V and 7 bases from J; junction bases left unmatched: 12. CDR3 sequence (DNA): TGTGCCAGCAGCCCCGGAAGACTAGCGGGAGTTAAGAATGAGCAGTTCTTC. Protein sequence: CASSPGRLAGVKNEQFF.

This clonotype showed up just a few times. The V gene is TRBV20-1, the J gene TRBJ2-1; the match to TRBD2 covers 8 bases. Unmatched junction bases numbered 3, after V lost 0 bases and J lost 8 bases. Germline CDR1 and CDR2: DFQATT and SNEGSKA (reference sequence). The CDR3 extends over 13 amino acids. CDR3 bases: TGCAGTGCTAGAGATACGGGAGGGTATGAGCAGTTCTTC. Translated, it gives CSARDTGGYEQFF.

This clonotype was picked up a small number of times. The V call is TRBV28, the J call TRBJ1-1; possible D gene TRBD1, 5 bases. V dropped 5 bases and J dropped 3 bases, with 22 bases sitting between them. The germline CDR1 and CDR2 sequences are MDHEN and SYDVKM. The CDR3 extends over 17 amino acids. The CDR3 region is CASSPRDPTGVYTEAFF. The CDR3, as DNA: TGTGCCAGCAGTCCTCGGGACCCCACCGGGGTGTACACTGAAGCTTTCTTT.

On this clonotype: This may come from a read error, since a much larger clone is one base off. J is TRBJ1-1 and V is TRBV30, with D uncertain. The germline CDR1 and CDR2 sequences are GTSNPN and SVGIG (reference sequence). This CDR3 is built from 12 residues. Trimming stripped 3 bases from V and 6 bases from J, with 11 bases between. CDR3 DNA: TGTGCCTGGAGCCAGACGGCCCCTGAAGCTTTCTTT. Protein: CAWSQTAPEAFF. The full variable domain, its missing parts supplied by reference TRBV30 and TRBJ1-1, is SQTIHQWPATLVQPVGSPLSLECTVEGTSNPNLYWYRQAAGRGLQLLFYSVGIGQISSEVPQNLSASRPQDRQFILSSKKLLLSDSGFYLCAWSQTAPEAFFGQGTRLTVV.

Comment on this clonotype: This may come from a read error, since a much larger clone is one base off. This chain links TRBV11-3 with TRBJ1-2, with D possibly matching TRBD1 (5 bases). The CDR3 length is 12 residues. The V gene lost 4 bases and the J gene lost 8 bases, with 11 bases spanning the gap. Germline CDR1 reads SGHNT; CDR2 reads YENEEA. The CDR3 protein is CASSSDSGGYTF. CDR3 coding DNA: TGTGCCAGCAGCTCAGACAGCGGCGGCTACACCTTC.

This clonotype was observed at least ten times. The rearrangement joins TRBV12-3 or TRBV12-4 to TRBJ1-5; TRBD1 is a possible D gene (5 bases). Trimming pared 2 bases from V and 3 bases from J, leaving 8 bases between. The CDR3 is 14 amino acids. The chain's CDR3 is CASSLRGVNQPQHF. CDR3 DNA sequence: TGTGCCAGCAGTTTAAGGGGAGTCAATCAGCCCCAGCATTTT.

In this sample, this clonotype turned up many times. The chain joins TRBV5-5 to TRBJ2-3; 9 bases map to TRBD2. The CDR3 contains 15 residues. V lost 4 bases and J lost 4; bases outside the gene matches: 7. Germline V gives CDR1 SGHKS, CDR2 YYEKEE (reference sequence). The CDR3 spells CASSPLAGSADTQYF. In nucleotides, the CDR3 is TGTGCCAGCAGCCCGCTAGCGGGAAGCGCAGATACGCAGTATTTT.

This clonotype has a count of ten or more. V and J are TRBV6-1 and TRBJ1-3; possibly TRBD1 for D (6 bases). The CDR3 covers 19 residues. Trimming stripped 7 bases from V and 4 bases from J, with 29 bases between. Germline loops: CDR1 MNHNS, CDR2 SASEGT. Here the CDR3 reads CASNQPPRKWQGCGNTIYF. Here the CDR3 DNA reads TGTGCCAGCAATCAACCGCCCCGAAAATGGCAGGGGTGCGGAAACACCATATATTTT.